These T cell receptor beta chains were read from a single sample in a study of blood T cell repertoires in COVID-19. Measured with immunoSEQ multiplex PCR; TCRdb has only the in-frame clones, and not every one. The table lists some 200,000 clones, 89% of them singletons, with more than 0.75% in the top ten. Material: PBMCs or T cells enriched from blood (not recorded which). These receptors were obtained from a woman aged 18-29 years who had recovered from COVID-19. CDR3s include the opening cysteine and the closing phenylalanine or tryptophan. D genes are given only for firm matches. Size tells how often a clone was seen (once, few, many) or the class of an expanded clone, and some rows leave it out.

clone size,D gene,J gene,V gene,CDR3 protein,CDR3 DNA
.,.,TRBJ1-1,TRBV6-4,CARGASGDTGLGTEAFF,TGTGCCAGGGGGGCTAGTGGGGACACGGGGTTAGGGACTGAAGCTTTCTTT
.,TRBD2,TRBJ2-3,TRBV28,CASSMRLAGGPPSTDTQYF,TGTGCCAGCAGTATGAGACTAGCGGGAGGGCCTCCTAGCACAGATACGCAGTATTTT
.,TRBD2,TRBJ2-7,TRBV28,CASSLLGGDSYEQYF,TGTGCCAGCAGTTTATTGGGGGGGGACTCCTACGAGCAGTACTTC
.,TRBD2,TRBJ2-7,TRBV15,CATSLRIMAGAYEQYF,TGTGCCACCAGCTTACGGATAATGGCGGGGGCCTACGAGCAGTACTTC
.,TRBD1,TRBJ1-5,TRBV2,CASSSDRDDNQPQHF,TGTGCCAGCAGTTCGGACAGGGATGACAATCAGCCCCAGCATTTT
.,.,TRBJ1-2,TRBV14,CASRLTYYYSGYTF,TGTGCCAGCAGGCTAACTTATTACTACTCTGGCTACACCTTC
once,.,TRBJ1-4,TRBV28,CASKRGPFNEKLFF,TGTGCCAGCAAGCGAGGGCCATTTAATGAAAAACTGTTTTTT
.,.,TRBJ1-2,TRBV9,CASSPSTRRDNYGYTF,TGTGCCAGCAGCCCGAGTACCCGGCGGGACAACTATGGCTACACCTTC
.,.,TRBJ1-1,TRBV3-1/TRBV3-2,CASSHSLQIFF,TGTGCCAGCAGCCACAGCCTACAGATTTTCTTT
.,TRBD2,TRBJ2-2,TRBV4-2,CASSQFPSGPDGELFF,TGTGCCAGCAGCCAATTCCCTAGCGGGCCGGATGGGGAGCTGTTTTTT
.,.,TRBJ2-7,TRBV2,CASRRFGETYEQYF,TGTGCCAGCAGGCGGTTTGGGGAGACCTACGAGCAGTACTTC
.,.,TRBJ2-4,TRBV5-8,CASSARTSANIQYF,TGTGCCAGCAGCGCTCGGACTTCGGCAAACATTCAGTACTTC
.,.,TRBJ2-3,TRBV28,CASSTDTTDTQYF,TGTGCCAGCAGTACCGACACTACAGATACGCAGTATTTT
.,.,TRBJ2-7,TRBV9,CASSGGDEQYF,TGTGCCAGCAGCGGGGGGGACGAGCAGTACTTC
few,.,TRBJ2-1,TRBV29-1,CSVGVAVTYNEQFF,TGCAGCGTTGGGGTAGCGGTAACCTACAATGAGCAGTTCTTC
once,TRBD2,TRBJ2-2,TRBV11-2,CASSPLAGRVGELFF,TGTGCCAGCAGCCCGCTAGCGGGACGCGTCGGGGAGCTGTTTTTT
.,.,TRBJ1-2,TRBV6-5,CASSPGSHLGGYTF,TGTGCCAGCAGCCCCGGGTCCCACTTGGGTGGCTACACCTTC
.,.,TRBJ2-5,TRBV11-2,CASSSPPSEETQYF,TGTGCCAGCAGCTCCCCCCCTAGCGAAGAGACCCAGTACTTC
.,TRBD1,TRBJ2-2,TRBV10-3,CAISTGENTGELFF,TGTGCCATCTCAACAGGGGAAAACACCGGGGAGCTGTTTTTT
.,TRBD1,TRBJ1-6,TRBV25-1,CASSARDRPHSPLHF,TGTGCCAGCAGTGCGCGGGACAGGCCGCATTCACCCCTCCACTTT
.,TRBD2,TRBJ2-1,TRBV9,CASSVVSGRDNEQFF,TGTGCCAGCAGCGTAGTTAGCGGGAGGGACAATGAGCAGTTCTTC
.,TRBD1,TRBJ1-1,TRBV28,CASKVGQGRTEAFF,TGTGCCAGCAAAGTTGGACAGGGAAGAACTGAAGCTTTCTTT
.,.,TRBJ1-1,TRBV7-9,CAGQGFGTEAFF,TGTGCCGGCCAGGGTTTCGGCACTGAAGCTTTCTTT
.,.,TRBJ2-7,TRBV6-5,CASRGGVFYEQYF,TGTGCCAGCAGAGGAGGGGTGTTCTACGAGCAGTACTTC
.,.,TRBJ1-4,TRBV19,CASSGGQPGKLFF,TGTGCCAGTAGTGGAGGACAGCCAGGAAAACTGTTTTTT
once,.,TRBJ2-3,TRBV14,CASSHGAWKTDTQYF,TGTGCCAGCTCCCACGGAGCCTGGAAGACGGATACGCAGTATTTT
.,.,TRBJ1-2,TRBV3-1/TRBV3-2,CASSQKGVGTGYTF,TGTGCCAGCAGCCAAAAGGGAGTAGGGACAGGCTACACCTTC
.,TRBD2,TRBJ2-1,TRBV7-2,CASSPGLAGNEQFF,TGTGCCAGCAGCCCGGGACTAGCGGGCAATGAGCAGTTCTTC
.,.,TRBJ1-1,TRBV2,CASTPGVYTEAFF,TGTGCCAGCACCCCGGGAGTTTACACTGAAGCTTTCTTT
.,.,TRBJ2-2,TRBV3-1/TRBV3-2,CASSQGPDDRVRELFF,TGTGCCAGCAGCCAAGGCCCCGACGACCGGGTCAGAGAGCTGTTTTTT
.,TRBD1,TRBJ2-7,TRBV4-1,CASSQRFGQARGEQYF,TGCGCCAGCAGCCAACGTTTCGGACAGGCCCGGGGCGAGCAGTACTTC
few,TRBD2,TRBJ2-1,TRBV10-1,CASSDRGLASYNEQFF,TGCGCCAGCAGTGACCGCGGACTAGCTAGCTACAATGAGCAGTTCTTC
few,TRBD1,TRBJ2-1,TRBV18,CASSPQSGTVLNEQFF,TGTGCCAGCTCACCACAATCCGGGACAGTGCTCAATGAGCAGTTCTTC
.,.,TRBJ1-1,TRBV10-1,CASSFALRVRTEAFF,TGCGCCAGCAGCTTCGCTCTCAGGGTTAGGACTGAAGCTTTCTTT
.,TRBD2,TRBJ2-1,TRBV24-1,CATAGTGRGGEQFF,TGTGCCACCGCCGGGACTGGGCGGGGGGGTGAGCAGTTCTTC
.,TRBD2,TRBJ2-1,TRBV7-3,CASSLRGLAIGEQFF,TGTGCCAGCAGCTTAAGGGGACTAGCGATCGGCGAGCAGTTCTTC
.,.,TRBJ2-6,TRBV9,CASSVNPVVRPVPANVLTF,TGTGCCAGCAGCGTAAACCCGGTTGTGCGGCCAGTGCCGGCCAACGTCCTGACTTTC
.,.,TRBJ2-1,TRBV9,CASSVARNEQFF,TGTGCCAGCAGCGTAGCACGGAATGAGCAGTTCTTC
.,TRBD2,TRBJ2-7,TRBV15,CATSSSSGRAGREQYF,TGTGCCACCAGCAGCTCTAGCGGGAGGGCCGGGCGTGAGCAGTACTTC
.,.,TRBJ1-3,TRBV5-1,CASSLAPQDGNTIYF,TGCGCCAGCAGCTTGGCCCCCCAGGATGGAAACACCATATATTTT
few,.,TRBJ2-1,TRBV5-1,CASSPDSVYEQFF,TGCGCCAGCAGCCCCGACTCAGTGTATGAGCAGTTCTTC
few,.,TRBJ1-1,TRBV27,CASSQIAAANTEAFF,TGTGCCAGCAGCCAAATAGCTGCGGCGAACACTGAAGCTTTCTTT
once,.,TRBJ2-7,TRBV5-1,CASSLAPGYEQYF,TGCGCCAGCAGCTTGGCTCCGGGCTACGAGCAGTACTTC
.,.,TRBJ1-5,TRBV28,CASTAPLGNQPQHF,TGTGCCAGCACCGCTCCACTAGGGAATCAGCCCCAGCATTTT
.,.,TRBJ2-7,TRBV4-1,CASSQPWGETYEQYF,TGCGCCAGCAGCCAACCCTGGGGAGAGACCTACGAGCAGTACTTC
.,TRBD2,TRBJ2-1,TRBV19,CASIQSSGANNEQFF,TGTGCCAGTATCCAGTCCAGCGGGGCTAACAATGAGCAGTTCTTC
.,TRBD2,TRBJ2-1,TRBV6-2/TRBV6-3,CASSDLAGETYNEQFF,TGTGCCAGCAGTGATCTAGCGGGAGAAACCTACAATGAGCAGTTCTTC
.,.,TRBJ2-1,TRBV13,CASKDRYSYNEQFF,TGTGCCAGCAAGGACAGATACTCCTACAATGAGCAGTTCTTC
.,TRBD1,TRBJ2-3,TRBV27,CASSLKAGTGAADTQYF,TGTGCCAGCAGTTTGAAGGCCGGGACAGGGGCGGCAGATACGCAGTATTTT
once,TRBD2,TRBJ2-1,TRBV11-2,CASSLDSGGGNEQFF,TGTGCCAGCAGCTTAGACTCTGGGGGAGGGAATGAGCAGTTCTTC
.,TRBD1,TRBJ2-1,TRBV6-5,CASTRTGEGNEQFF,TGTGCCAGCACCCGGACAGGGGAAGGGAATGAGCAGTTCTTC